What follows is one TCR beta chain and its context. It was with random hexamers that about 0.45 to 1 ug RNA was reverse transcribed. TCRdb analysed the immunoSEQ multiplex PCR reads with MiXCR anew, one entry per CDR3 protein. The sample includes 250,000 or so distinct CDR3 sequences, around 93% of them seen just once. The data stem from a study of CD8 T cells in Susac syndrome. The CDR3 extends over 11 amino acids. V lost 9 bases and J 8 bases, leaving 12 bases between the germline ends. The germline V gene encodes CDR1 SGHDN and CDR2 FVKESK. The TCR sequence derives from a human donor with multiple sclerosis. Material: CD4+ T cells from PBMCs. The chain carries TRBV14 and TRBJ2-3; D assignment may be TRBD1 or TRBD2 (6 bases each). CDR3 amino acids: CASSRGGTQYF. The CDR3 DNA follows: TGTGCCAGTTCCAGGGGAGGTACGCAGTATTTT. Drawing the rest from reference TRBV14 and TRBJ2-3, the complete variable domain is EAGVTQFPSHSVIEKGQTVTLRCDPISGHDNLYWYRRVMGKEIKFLLHFVKESKQDESGMPNNRFLAERTGGTYSTLKVQPAELEDSGVYFCASSRGGTQYFGPGTRLTVL.